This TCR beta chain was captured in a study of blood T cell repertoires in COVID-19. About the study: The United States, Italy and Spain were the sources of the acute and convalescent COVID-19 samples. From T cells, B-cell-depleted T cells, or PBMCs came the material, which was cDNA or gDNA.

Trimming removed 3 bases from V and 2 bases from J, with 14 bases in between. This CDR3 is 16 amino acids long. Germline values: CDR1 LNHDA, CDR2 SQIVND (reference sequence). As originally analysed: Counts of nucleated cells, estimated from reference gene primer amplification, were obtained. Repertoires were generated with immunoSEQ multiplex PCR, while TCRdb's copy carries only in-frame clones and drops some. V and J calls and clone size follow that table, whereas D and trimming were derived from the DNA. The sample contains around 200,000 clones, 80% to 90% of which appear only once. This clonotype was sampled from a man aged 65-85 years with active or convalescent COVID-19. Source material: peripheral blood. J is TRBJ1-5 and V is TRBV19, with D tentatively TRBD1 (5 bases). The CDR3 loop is CASSINRQGGNQPQHF. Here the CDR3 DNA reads TGTGCCAGTAGTATTAACAGGCAAGGGGGCAATCAGCCCCAGCATTTT.